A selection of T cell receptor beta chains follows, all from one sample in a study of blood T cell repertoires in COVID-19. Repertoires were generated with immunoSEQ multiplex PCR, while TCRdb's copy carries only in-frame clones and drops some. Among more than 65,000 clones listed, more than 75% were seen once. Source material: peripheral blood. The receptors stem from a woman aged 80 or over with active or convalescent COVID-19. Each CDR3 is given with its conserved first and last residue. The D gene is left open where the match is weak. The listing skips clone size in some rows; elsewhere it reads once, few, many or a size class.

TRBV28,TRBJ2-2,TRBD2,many,TGTGCCAGCAGTTTGTTTGCGGGGGGGCCCACCGGGGAGCTGTTTTTT,CASSLFAGGPTGELFF
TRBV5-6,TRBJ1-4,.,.,TGTGCCAGCAGCTCCTTTGAGGGATTTAATGAAAAACTGTTTTTT,CASSSFEGFNEKLFF
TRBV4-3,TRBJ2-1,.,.,TGCGCCAGCAGCCAAGATGTGACCTTCGGGGTCTCCCCAACCTACAATGAGCAGTTCTTC,CASSQDVTFGVSPTYNEQFF
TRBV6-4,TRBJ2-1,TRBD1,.,TGTGCCAGCAGTGACAGGACAGGGGGGCACAATGAGCAGTTCTTC,CASSDRTGGHNEQFF
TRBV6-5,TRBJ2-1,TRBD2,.,TGTGCCAGCAGTTACTCTAGCGGGGGGGGGAATGAGCAGTTCTTC,CASSYSSGGGNEQFF
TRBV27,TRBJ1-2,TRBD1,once,TGTGCCAGCAGCCGAAACAGGGGGCTGGGTGGCTACACCTTC,CASSRNRGLGGYTF
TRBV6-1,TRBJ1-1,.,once,TGTGCCAGCAGTGAACTTTTGAGGCGGGCTGAAGCTTTCTTT,CASSELLRRAEAFF
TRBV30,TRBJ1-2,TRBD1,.,TGTGCCTGGAGTATGGGACAGGGGGCGGTTGGCTACACCTTC,CAWSMGQGAVGYTF
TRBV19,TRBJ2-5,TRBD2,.,TGTGCCAGTAGTATAGATAGGACTAGTGGGGAGACCCAGTACTTC,CASSIDRTSGETQYF
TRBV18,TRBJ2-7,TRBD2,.,TGTGCCAGCTCACCAGTCCGGACCGGGGGGGACGAGCAGTACTTC,CASSPVRTGGDEQYF
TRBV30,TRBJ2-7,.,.,TGTGCCTGGAGTGTACGTGGCAGGGGCCACGAGCAGTACTTC,CAWSVRGRGHEQYF
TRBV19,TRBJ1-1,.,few,TGTGCCAGTAGTACCTCGGACATAATGAACACTGAAGCTTTCTTT,CASSTSDIMNTEAFF
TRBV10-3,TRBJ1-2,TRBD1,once,TGTGCCATCAGTGTGGCCAGGGGGCTCGGCTACACCTTC,CAISVARGLGYTF
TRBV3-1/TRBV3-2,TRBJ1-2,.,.,TGTGCCAGCAGCCAATTTGAACGACAGACCGTAACTGGCTACACCTTC,CASSQFERQTVTGYTF
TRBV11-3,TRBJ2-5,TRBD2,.,TGTGCCAGCAGCCCGGGACTAGCCCTACAAGAGACCCAGTACTTC,CASSPGLALQETQYF